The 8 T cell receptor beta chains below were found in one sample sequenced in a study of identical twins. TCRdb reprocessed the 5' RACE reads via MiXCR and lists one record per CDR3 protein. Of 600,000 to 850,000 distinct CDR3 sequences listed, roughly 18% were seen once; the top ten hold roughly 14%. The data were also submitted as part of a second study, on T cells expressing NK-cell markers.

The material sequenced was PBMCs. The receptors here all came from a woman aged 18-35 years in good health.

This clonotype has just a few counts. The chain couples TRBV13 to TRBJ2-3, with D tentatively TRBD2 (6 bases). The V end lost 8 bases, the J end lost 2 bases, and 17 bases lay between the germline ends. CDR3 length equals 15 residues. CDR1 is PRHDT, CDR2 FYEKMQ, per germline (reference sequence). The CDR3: CASRGTQGYTDTQYF. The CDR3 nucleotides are TGTGCCAGCCGCGGGACCCAAGGGTACACAGATACGCAGTATTTT.

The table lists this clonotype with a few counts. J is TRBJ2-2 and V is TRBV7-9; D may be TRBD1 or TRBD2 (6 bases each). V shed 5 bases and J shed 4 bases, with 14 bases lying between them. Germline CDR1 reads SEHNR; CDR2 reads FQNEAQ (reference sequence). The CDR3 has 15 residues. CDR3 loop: CASSPRGRITGELFF. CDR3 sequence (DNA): TGTGCCAGCAGCCCACGGGGGCGTATCACCGGGGAGCTGTTTTTT. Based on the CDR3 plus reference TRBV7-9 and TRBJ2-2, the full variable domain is DTGVSQNPRHKITKRGQNVTFRCDPISEHNRLYWYRQTLGQGPEFLTYFQNEAQLEKSRLLSDRFSAERPKGSFSTLEIQRTEQGDSAMYLCASSPRGRITGELFFGEGSRLTVL.

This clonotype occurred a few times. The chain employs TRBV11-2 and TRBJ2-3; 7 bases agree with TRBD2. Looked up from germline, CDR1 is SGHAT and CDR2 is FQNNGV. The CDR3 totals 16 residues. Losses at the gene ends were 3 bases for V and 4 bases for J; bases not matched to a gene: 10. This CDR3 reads CASSFPMGGSADTQYF. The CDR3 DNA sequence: TGTGCCAGCAGCTTTCCTATGGGGGGGAGCGCAGATACGCAGTATTTT.

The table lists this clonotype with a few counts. CDR3 protein: CSARGGAREKLFF. Written as DNA, the CDR3 is TGCAGTGCTAGAGGTGGGGCTCGGGAAAAACTGTTTTTT. V gene TRBV20-1 combines with J gene TRBJ1-4, with a possible D match to TRBD1 (5 bases). Germline V gives CDR1 DFQATT, CDR2 SNEGSKA (reference sequence). The CDR3 is 13 amino acids. V shed 1 base and J shed 8 bases, with 11 bases lying between them.

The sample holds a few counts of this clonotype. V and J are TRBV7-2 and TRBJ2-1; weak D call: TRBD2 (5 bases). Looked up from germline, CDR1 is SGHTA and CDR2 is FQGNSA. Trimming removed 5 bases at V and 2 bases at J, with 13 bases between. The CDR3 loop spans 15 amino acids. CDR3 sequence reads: CASSVTRRAYNEQFF. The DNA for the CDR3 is TGTGCCAGCAGCGTAACTAGACGGGCCTACAATGAGCAGTTCTTC.

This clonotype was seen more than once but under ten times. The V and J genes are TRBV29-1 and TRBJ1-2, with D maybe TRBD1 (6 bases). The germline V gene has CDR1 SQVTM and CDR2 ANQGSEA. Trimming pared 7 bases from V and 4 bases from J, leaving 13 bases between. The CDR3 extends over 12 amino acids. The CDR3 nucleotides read TGCAGCGGTCGCAGGGGAATCTATGGCTACACCTTC. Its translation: CSGRRGIYGYTF.

The CDR3, as DNA: TGCAGCGTCGAGCTAAAAACTAGACTTTCCTACAATGAGCAGTTCTTC. It specifies CSVELKTRLSYNEQFF. The V and J genes are TRBV29-1 and TRBJ2-1, with a possible D match to TRBD2 (5 bases). Trimming left V 6 bases short and J 1 base short, with 19 bases between. This CDR3 spans 16 amino acids. Germline-derived CDR1 and CDR2 are SQVTM and ANQGSEA.

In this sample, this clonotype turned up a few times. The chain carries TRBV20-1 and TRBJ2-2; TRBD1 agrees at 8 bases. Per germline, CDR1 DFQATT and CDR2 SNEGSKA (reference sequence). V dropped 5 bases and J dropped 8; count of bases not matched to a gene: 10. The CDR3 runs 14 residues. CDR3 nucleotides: TGCAGTGCTGCCTCAGGGGGCGCATGGGGGGAGCTGTTTTTT. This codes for CSAASGGAWGELFF.